This TCR beta chain was recovered during a study of T cell responses to AZD1222 COVID-19 vaccine. General study findings and limits: Reports say nearly half of spike-specific TCRs go after unmutated variant regions. CD4 TCRs covered the whole spike, strongest at regions 160-218 and 743-854. Baseline serology detected seropositivity in only a handful of AZD1222 recipients. Donors, mostly white British, included more females; clonal diversity was possibly underestimated.

Notes on this clone: Its antigen is not identified.

The CDR3 length is 15 residues. The V end lost 0 bases, the J end lost 3 bases, and 11 bases lay between the germline ends. The V gene's germline CDR1 is PRHDT and CDR2 FYEKMQ (reference sequence). Clones were sequenced by immunoSEQ multiplex PCR, and TCRdb holds only the in-frame ones, with some missing. The data hold roughly 200,000 clones, with around 94% observed a single time. The sample here was peripheral blood, taken on day 0 of AZD1222 vaccination. The TCR originated in an adult in good health. This rearrangement joins TRBV13 to TRBJ1-1; D possibly corresponds to TRBD1 (6 bases). The CDR3 spells CASSLGGALYTEAFF. DNA of the CDR3: TGTGCCAGCAGCTTAGGGGGGGCCCTTTACACTGAAGCTTTCTTT. Full variable domain (remainder filled in from reference TRBV13 and TRBJ1-1): AAGVIQSPRHLIKEKRETATLKCYPIPRHDTVYWYQQGPGQDPQFLISFYEKMQSDKGSIPDRFSAQQFSDYHSELNMSSLELGDSALYFCASSLGGALYTEAFFGQGTRLTVV.